These 8 T cell receptor beta chains were all obtained from the same sample, sequenced in a study of blood T cells in healthy people across ages. A J-beta primer mix and a sample-barcoded 5' primer were used in a second PCR of about 6 to 12 cycles. TCRdb used MiXCR to reprocess the 5' RACE reads, holding one entry per CDR3 protein. Of around 1,000,000 distinct CDR3 sequences listed, 35% to 40% are singletons. Specimen: blood. All receptors derive from a man in his late teens or twenties in good health.

This clonotype was counted between two and nine times. The chain has TRBV6-1 and TRBJ2-7; no clear D. CDR3 length: 14 amino acids. Germline V gene data show CDR1 as MNHNS and CDR2 as SASEGT. V was clipped by 11 bases and J by 2 bases, with 19 bases between them. CDR3 in DNA: TGTGCCTCAAGGCCGGCGCGCCAAGCCTACGAGCAGTACTTC. Translated: CASRPARQAYEQYF.

The genes are TRBV5-1 and TRBJ1-4, with TRBD1 identical over 7 bases. Germline loops: CDR1 SGHRS, CDR2 YFSETQ. The CDR3 runs 14 residues. V was clipped by 3 bases and J by 4 bases; unmatched bases: 3. Here the CDR3 DNA reads TGCGCCAGCAGCTCGGGACAGATTAATGAAAAACTGTTTTTT. Protein: CASSSGQINEKLFF.

This clonotype occurred once. The rearrangement joins TRBV7-2 to TRBJ1-1; D possibly corresponds to TRBD1 (6 bases). CDR1 SGHTA and CDR2 FQGNSA come from the germline V gene. The V end lost 5 bases, the J end lost 8 bases, and 15 bases lay between the germline ends. This CDR3 has 13 amino acids. CDR3 bases: TGTGCCAGCAGCGTATCGGGGGGGCGGGAAGCTTTCTTT. Protein sequence: CASSVSGGREAFF.

This clonotype has at least ten counts. The chain employs TRBV13 and TRBJ2-1; D is uncertain. Germline values: CDR1 PRHDT, CDR2 FYEKMQ (reference sequence). V lost 1 base to trimming and J lost 2 bases, with 9 bases between them. The CDR3 extends over 15 amino acids. As DNA, the CDR3 is TGTGCCAGCAGCTTAGTACCCGGCACCTACAATGAGCAGTTCTTC. Its translation: CASSLVPGTYNEQFF.

Concerning this clonotype itself: The junction departs from germline at one end; a sequencing error may be responsible. The rearrangement links TRBV11-2 to TRBJ2-7; D might be TRBD2 (8 bases). Per germline, CDR1 SGHAT and CDR2 FQNNGV. There are 17 residues in the CDR3. DNA for the CDR3: TGCGCCAGCAGCTTAGATCGGGGGGGGGACAGTTACAATGAGCAGTACTTC. Encoded protein: CASSLDRGGDSYNEQYF.

The gene calls are TRBV3-1 and TRBJ2-5; unclear D gene. This CDR3 has 16 residues. Trimming pared 0 bases from V and 1 base from J, leaving 12 bases between. The V gene's germline CDR1 is LGHDT and CDR2 YNNKEL (reference sequence). CDR3 nucleotide sequence: TGTGCCAGCAGCCAAGATCGGTCGGCTGTCCAAGAGACCCAGTACTTC. Translated: CASSQDRSAVQETQYF.

This chain joins TRBV4-3 and TRBJ2-1, with 14 bases aligning to TRBD2. Germline-derived CDR1 and CDR2 are LGHNA and YSLEER. This CDR3 is built from 18 residues. Trimming cost V 3 bases and J 1 base; bases outside gene matches: 5. CDR3 nucleotides: TGCGCCAGCAGCCACCGGACTAGCGGGGGGCTTTCCTACAATGAGCAGTTCTTC. Protein sequence: CASSHRTSGGLSYNEQFF.

V gene TRBV20-1 combines with J gene TRBJ1-2; a weak D match, TRBD1 (5 bases). This CDR3 region has 14 residues. Trimming left V 6 bases short and J 3 bases short, with 17 bases between. Germline assignment: CDR1 DFQATT and CDR2 SNEGSKA (reference sequence). The CDR3 DNA is TGCAGTGCCTTTACGGGGCGGAGAGACTATGGCTACACCTTC. It is translated as CSAFTGRRDYGYTF.